These 21 T cell receptor beta chains share one sample of origin, sequenced in a study of T cell responses to AZD1222 COVID-19 vaccine. Data came from immunoSEQ multiplex PCR; TCRdb stores just in-frame clones and leaves some out. The table has fewer than 130,000 clones, roughly 92% seen once. The specimen was peripheral blood, collected on day 0 of AZD1222 vaccination. The source is an adult in good health.

This clone was found a few times. The chain carries TRBV7-8 and TRBJ2-5; D unresolved. V was trimmed by 5 bases and J by 5 bases, leaving 9 bases between them. Germline V lookup: CDR1 SGHVS, CDR2 FQNEAQ. The CDR3 is 12 amino acids. The CDR3, as DNA: TGTGCCAGCAGCCCCTCGACGGAGACCCAGTACTTC. This translates into CASSPSTETQYF.

J is TRBJ1-4 and V is TRBV3-1 (or the pseudogene TRBV3-2), with TRBD1 as a possible D gene (5 bases). This CDR3 has 15 residues. V shed 7 bases and J shed 7 bases, with 19 bases lying between them. CDR1 LGHDT and CDR2 YNNKEL come from the germline V gene (reference sequence). The CDR3 sequence: CASTSRSGRGEKLFF. The CDR3 nucleotides read TGTGCCAGCACTTCGAGGTCAGGGCGGGGTGAAAAACTGTTTTTT.

The chain carries TRBV6-6 and TRBJ1-4, with TRBD1 matching over 7 bases. In germline, CDR1 is MNHNY, CDR2 SVGAGI (reference sequence). The trim removed 5 bases at V and 5 bases at J, leaving 11 bases unmatched. The CDR3 covers 16 residues. This chain's CDR3 is CASSRPNRGQNEKLFF. CDR3 coding DNA: TGTGCCAGCAGTCGACCCAACAGGGGCCAGAATGAAAAACTGTTTTTT.

The chain is built from TRBV5-6 and TRBJ2-1, with TRBD2 identical over 7 bases. V shed 1 base, J shed 6 bases, and the junction held 4 bases outside the gene matches. CDR1 is SGHDT and CDR2 is YYEEEE in the germline V gene. The CDR3 sequence is 14 residues long. The CDR3 protein is CASSLRGGSNEQFF. The CDR3 DNA is TGTGCCAGCAGCTTGCGCGGGGGAAGCAATGAGCAGTTCTTC. Using reference TRBV5-6 and TRBJ2-1 for the parts outside the CDR3, the full variable domain is DAGVTQSPTHLIKTRGQQVTLRCSPKSGHDTVSWYQQALGQGPQFIFQYYEEEERQRGNFPDRFSGHQFPNYSSELNVNALLLGDSALYLCASSLRGGSNEQFFGPGTRLTVL.

This clone was found a few times. The V gene is TRBV2, the J gene TRBJ1-6; TRBD1 might be the D (6 bases). Germline V gene data show CDR1 as SNHLY and CDR2 as FYNNEI. The CDR3 spans 17 residues. Between the trimmed V and J ends, which lost 0 bases and 6 bases, there was a span of 15 bases. The CDR3 nucleotides are TGTGCCAGCAGTGAAGCGATAGGGGGTTTTGGTAATTCACCCCTCCACTTT. Amino acid sequence: CASSEAIGGFGNSPLHF.

The rearrangement joins TRBV19 to TRBJ2-6; 8 positions agree with TRBD1. Germline V gives CDR1 LNHDA, CDR2 SQIVND (reference sequence). CDR3 size: 15 residues. Trimming at V came to 5 bases and at J to 2 bases, leaving 2 bases not matched to a gene. CDR3: CASSVQGAGANVLTF. CDR3 coding DNA: TGTGCCAGTAGTGTACAGGGGGCTGGGGCCAACGTCCTGACTTTC. The complete variable domain, with remaining parts taken from reference TRBV19 and TRBJ2-6, reads DGGITQSPKYLFRKEGQNVTLSCEQNLNHDAMYWYRQDPGQGLRLIYYSQIVNDFQKGDIAEGYSVSREKKESFPLTVTSAQKNPTAFYLCASSVQGAGANVLTFGAGSRLTVL.

This chain links TRBV5-1 with TRBJ2-1; 9 nucleotides align to TRBD1. This CDR3 contains 17 residues. Looked up from germline, CDR1 is SGHRS and CDR2 is YFSETQ. Trimming cost V 1 base and J 1 base; bases outside gene matches: 6. DNA of the CDR3: TGCGCCAGCAGCTTGACTGGGACAGGGATGTCCTACAATGAGCAGTTCTTC. It specifies CASSLTGTGMSYNEQFF. The full variable domain, completed using reference TRBV5-1 and TRBJ2-1, is KAGVTQTPRYLIKTRGQQVTLSCSPISGHRSVSWYQQTPGQGLQFLFEYFSETQRNKGNFPGRFSGRQFSNSRSEMNVSTLELGDSALYLCASSLTGTGMSYNEQFFGPGTRLTVL.

The rearrangement uses TRBV4-1 and TRBJ2-7, with D possibly being TRBD2 (7 bases). This CDR3 has 16 amino acids. The germline gives CDR1 MGHRA, CDR2 YSYEKL. V gave up 1 base and J gave up 5 bases, with 18 bases separating them. CDR3 sequence reads: CASSQVEARGGDEQYF. CDR3 bases: TGCGCCAGCAGCCAAGTAGAGGCCAGGGGAGGGGACGAGCAGTACTTC.

This chain connects TRBV28 to TRBJ2-1; D may be TRBD1 or TRBD2 (5 bases each). CDR3 length: 14 residues. V was trimmed by 3 bases and J by 5 bases, leaving 11 bases between them. Looked up from germline, CDR1 is MDHEN and CDR2 is SYDVKM. This chain's CDR3 is CASSLGRVHNEQFF. Here the CDR3 DNA reads TGTGCCAGCAGTTTGGGACGTGTCCACAATGAGCAGTTCTTC.

The V call is TRBV19, the J call TRBJ2-4, with 9 bases aligning to TRBD1. This CDR3 contains 16 residues. Looked up from germline, CDR1 is LNHDA and CDR2 is SQIVND (reference sequence). J gave up 3 bases and V 3 bases, and 6 bases lay outside the gene matches. CDR3 protein: CASSIPSGQGKNIQYF. CDR3 nucleotide sequence: TGTGCCAGTAGTATTCCCTCGGGACAGGGCAAAAACATTCAGTACTTC.

The chain joins TRBV13 to TRBJ1-6; unclear D gene. The germline V and J ends were trimmed by 8 bases and 10 bases, with 12 bases remaining between them. This CDR3 has 12 amino acids. The V gene's germline CDR1 is PRHDT and CDR2 FYEKMQ (reference sequence). The CDR3 nucleotides read TGTGCCAGCGCAAATCTGGGGTCACCCCTCCACTTT. This sequence encodes CASANLGSPLHF.

V and J are TRBV11-2 and TRBJ2-2, with D possibly matching TRBD1 (6 bases). Trimming pared 2 bases from V and 1 base from J, leaving 14 bases between. The CDR3 is 17 residues long. The germline gives CDR1 SGHAT, CDR2 FQNNGV. CDR3 DNA: TGTGCCAGCAGCTTAAGGCCGACAGGACTGAACACCGGGGAGCTGTTTTTT. Its protein product is CASSLRPTGLNTGELFF. The variable domain in full, completed from reference TRBV11-2 and TRBJ2-2, reads EAGVAQSPRYKIIEKRQSVAFWCNPISGHATLYWYQQILGQGPKLLIQFQNNGVVDDSQLPKDRFSAERLKGVDSTLKIQPAKLEDSAVYLCASSLRPTGLNTGELFFGEGSRLTVL.

The chain is built from TRBV7-8 and TRBJ1-2; D is unclear. Per the germline V gene, CDR1 is SGHVS and CDR2 is FQNEAQ. V dropped 3 bases and J dropped 6 bases, with 20 bases sitting between them. The CDR3 runs 16 residues. CDR3 in amino acids: CASSFSQTAVEDGYTF. The CDR3 coding sequence is TGTGCCAGCAGCTTCTCGCAGACGGCGGTGGAGGATGGCTACACCTTC.

The rearrangement links TRBV9 to TRBJ1-2; D gene unclear. CDR1 is SGDLS and CDR2 is YYNGEE in the germline V gene. The CDR3 contains 14 residues. Trimming removed 0 bases from V and 6 bases from J, with 12 bases in between. The CDR3 DNA reads TGTGCCAGCAGCGTAGTCCGGGTGTGGGATGGCTACACCTTC. Its translation is CASSVVRVWDGYTF.

V usage is TRBV27 and J usage is TRBJ1-4; D remains ambiguous. The CDR3 sequence is 15 residues long. The V end lost 2 bases, the J end lost 5 bases, and 12 bases lay between the germline ends. Germline V gives CDR1 MNHEY, CDR2 SMNVEV (reference sequence). The CDR3 loop reads CASSLTDGYNEKLFF. CDR3 bases: TGTGCCAGCAGTTTAACCGACGGCTACAATGAAAAACTGTTTTTT.

The genes are TRBV7-8 and TRBJ2-3; 10 bases fit TRBD2. The CDR3 extends over 13 amino acids. The V gene end was trimmed by 6 bases and the J gene end by 6 bases; junction bases not matched to a gene: 3. CDR1 is SGHVS and CDR2 is FQNEAQ in the germline V gene. The chain's CDR3 is CASSFSGGDTQYF. The DNA of the CDR3 is TGTGCCAGCAGTTTTAGCGGGGGGGATACGCAGTATTTT. Full variable domain (remainder filled in from reference TRBV7-8 and TRBJ2-3): GAGVSQSPRYKVAKRGQDVALRCDPISGHVSLFWYQQALGQGPEFLTYFQNEAQLDKSGLPSDRFFAERPEGSVSTLKIQRTQQEDSAVYLCASSFSGGDTQYFGPGTRLTVL.

This clone was observed once. The chain has TRBV11-2 and TRBJ2-5; D remains unclear. Germline values: CDR1 SGHAT, CDR2 FQNNGV. V lost 0 bases, J lost 4 bases, and 6 bases lay in between. The CDR3 has 13 residues. CDR3 amino acids: CASSLDPLETQYF. CDR3 bases: TGTGCCAGCAGCTTAGATCCTTTAGAGACCCAGTACTTC.

V and J are TRBV21-1 and TRBJ1-1; the table gives TRBD1 as D, unverified against the DNA. TRBV21-1 is noted as a pseudogene. CDR3 size: 11 residues. The DNA of the CDR3 is TGTGCCAGCAGCAGAGACAGTGAAGCTTTCTTT. Its translation is CASSRDSEAFF.

The CDR3 reads CASRQGNYGYTF. CDR3 bases: TGTGCCAGCAGGCAGGGAAACTATGGCTACACCTTC. V and J are TRBV6-5 and TRBJ1-2; possibly TRBD1 for D (5 bases). CDR3 length: 12 amino acids. Germline V lookup: CDR1 MNHEY, CDR2 SVGAGI. V was trimmed by 6 bases and J by 2 bases, leaving 7 bases between them.

V usage is TRBV11-2 and J usage is TRBJ1-5; D remains ambiguous. The CDR3 has 15 residues. Trimming took 5 bases from V and 0 from J, leaving 11 bases between them. Germline V lookup: CDR1 SGHAT, CDR2 FQNNGV. CDR3 region: CASSTSGDSNQPQHF. The DNA for the CDR3 is TGTGCCAGCAGCACCAGTGGGGATAGCAATCAGCCCCAGCATTTT.

The rearrangement joins TRBV30 to TRBJ1-2; D is possibly TRBD1 (5 bases). The germline CDR1 and CDR2 sequences are GTSNPN and SVGIG (reference sequence). The CDR3 consists of 15 residues. V shed 4 bases and J shed 1 base, with 16 bases lying between them. CDR3 sequence (DNA): TGTGCCTGGACGTTGGGGGGTGGTATTAACTATGGCTACACCTTC. Its protein is CAWTLGGGINYGYTF.